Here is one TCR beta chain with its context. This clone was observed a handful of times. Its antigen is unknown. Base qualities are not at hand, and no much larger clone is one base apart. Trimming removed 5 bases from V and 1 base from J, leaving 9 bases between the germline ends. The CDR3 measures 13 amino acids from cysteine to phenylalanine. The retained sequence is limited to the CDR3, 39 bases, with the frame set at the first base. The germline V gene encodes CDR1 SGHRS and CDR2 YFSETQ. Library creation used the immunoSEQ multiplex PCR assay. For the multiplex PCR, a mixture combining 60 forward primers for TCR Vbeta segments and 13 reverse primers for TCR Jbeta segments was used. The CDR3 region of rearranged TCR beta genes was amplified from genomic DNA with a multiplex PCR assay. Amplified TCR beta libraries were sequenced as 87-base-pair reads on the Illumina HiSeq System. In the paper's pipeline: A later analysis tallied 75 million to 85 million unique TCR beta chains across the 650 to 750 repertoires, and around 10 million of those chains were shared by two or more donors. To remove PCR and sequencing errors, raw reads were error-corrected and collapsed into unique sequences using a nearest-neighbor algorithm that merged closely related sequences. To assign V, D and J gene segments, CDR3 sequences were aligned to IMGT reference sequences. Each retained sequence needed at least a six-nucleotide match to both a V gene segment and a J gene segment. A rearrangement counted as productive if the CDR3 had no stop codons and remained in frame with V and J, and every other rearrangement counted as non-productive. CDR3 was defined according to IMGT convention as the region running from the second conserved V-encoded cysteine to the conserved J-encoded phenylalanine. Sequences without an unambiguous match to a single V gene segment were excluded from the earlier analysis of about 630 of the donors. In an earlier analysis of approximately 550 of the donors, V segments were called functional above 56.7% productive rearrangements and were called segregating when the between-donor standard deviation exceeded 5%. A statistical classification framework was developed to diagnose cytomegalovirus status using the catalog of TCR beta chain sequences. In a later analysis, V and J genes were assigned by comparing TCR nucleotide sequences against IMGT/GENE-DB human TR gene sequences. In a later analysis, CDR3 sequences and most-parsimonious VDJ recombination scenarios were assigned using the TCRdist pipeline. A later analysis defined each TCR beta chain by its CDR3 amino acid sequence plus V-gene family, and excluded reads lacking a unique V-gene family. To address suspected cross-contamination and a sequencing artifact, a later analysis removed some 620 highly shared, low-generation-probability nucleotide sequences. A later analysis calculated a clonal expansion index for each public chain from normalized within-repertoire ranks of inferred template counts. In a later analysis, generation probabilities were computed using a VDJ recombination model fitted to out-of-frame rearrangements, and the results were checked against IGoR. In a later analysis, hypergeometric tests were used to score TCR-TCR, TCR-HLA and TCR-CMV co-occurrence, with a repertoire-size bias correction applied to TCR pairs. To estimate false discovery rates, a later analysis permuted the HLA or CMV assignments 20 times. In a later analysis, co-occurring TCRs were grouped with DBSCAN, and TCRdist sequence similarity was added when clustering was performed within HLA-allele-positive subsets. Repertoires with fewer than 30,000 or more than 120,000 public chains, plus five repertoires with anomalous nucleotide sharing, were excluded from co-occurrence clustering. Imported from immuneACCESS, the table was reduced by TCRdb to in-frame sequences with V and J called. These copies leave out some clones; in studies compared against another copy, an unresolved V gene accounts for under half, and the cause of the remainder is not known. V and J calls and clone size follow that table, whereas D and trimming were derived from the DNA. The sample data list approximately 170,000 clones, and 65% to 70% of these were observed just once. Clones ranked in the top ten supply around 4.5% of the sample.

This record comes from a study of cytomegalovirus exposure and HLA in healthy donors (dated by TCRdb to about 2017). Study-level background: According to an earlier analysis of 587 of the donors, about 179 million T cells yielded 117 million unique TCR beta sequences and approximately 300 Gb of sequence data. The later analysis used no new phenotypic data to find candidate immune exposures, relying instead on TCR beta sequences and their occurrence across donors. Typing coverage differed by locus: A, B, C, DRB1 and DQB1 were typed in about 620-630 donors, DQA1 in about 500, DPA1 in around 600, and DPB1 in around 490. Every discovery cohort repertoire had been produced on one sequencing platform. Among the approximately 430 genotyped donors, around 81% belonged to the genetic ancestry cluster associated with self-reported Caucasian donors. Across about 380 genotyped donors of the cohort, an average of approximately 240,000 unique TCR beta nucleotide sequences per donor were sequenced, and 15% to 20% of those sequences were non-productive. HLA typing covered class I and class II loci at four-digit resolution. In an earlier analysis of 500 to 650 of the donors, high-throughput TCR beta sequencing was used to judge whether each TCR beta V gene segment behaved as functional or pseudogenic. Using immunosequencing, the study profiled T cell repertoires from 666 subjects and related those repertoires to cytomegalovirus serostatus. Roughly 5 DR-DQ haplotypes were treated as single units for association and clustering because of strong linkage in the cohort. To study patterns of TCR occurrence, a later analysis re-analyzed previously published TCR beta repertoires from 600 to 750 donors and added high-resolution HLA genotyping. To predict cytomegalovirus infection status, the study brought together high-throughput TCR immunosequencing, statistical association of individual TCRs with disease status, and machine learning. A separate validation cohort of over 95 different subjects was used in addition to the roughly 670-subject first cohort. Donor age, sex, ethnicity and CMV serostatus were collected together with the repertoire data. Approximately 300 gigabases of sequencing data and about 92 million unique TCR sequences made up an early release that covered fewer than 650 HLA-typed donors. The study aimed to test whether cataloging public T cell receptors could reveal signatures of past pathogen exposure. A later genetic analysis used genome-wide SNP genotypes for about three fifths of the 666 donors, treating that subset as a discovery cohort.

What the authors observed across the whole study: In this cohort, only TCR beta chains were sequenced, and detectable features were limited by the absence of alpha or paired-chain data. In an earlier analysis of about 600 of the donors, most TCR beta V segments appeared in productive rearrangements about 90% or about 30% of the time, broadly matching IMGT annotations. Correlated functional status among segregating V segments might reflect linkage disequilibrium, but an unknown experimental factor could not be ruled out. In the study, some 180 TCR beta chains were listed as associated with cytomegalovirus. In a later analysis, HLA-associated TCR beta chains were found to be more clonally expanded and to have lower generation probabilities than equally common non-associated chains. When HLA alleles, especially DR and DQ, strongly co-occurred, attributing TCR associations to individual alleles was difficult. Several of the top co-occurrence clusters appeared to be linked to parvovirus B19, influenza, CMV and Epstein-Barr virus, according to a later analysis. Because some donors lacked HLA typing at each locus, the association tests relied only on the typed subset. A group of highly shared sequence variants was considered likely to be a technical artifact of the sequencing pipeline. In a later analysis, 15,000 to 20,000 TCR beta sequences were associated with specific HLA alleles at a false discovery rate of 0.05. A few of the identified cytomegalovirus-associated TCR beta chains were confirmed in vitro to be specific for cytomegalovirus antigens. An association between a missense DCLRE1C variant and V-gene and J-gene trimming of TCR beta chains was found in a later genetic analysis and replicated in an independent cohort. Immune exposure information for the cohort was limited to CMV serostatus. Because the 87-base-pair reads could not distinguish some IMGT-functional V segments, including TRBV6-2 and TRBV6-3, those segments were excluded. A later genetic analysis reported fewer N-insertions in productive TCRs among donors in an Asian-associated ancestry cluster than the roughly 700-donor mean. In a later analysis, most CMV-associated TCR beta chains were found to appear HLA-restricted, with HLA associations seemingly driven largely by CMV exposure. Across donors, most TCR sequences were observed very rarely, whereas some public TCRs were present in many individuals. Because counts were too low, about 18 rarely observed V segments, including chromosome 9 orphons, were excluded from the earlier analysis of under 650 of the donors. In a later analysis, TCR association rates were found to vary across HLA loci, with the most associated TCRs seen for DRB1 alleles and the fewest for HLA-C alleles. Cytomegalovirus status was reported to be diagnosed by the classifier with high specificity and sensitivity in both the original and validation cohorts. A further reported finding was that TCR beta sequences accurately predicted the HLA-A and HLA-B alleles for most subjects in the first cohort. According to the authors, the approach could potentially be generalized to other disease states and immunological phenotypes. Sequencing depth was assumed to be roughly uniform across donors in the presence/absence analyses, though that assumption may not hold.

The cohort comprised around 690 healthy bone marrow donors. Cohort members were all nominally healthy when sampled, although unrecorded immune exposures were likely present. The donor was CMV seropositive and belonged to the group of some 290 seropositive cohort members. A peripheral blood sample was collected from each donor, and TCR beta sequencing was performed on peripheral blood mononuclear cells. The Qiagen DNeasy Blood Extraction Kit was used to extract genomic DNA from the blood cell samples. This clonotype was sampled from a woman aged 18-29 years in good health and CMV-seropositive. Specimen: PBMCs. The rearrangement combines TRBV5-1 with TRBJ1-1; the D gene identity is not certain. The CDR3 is CASRTRQNTEAFF. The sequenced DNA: TGCGCCAGCAGGACCAGGCAGAACACTGAAGCTTTCTTT.